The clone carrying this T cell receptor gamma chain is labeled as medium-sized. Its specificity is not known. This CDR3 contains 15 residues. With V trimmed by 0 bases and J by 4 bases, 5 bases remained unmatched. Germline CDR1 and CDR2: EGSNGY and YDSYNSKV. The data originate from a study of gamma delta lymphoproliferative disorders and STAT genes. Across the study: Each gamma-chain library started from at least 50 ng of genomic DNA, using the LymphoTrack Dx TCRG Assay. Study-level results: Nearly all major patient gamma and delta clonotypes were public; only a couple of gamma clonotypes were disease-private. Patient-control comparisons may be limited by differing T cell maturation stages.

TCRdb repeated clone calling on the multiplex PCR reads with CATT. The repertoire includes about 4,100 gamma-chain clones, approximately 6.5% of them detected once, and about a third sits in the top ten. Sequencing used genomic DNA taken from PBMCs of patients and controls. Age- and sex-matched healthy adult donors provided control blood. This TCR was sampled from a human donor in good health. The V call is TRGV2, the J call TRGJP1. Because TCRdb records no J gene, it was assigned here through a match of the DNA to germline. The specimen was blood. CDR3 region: CATWDGWGTGWFKIF. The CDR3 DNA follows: TGTGCCACCTGGGACGGGTGGGGCACTGGTTGGTTCAAGATATTT.